This T cell receptor (beta chain) was identified during a study of siplizumab effects on memory and regulatory T cells. Study-level points and caveats: Naive T cells were seemingly more diverse than memory cells, and major contributions to the alloresponse seemed to be made by them. Roughly 75-95% of proliferating CD4+ or CD8+ clones defied assignment to a naive or memory phenotype. Under siplizumab, an average approximately 69% of mappable alloreactive CD4+ clones were Treg-derived, compared with over 25% in controls.

Method: immunoSEQ multiplex PCR; TCRdb's copy keeps in-frame clones and lacks some. This sample carries 75,000 to 100,000 clones, around 94% of them seen once, and the ten largest clones take about 1.5%. Concerning this clone itself: No antigen is known for it.

CDR3 size: 16 residues. Losses at the gene ends were 6 bases for V and 6 bases for J; bases not matched to a gene: 11. Germline CDR1 SGHRS, CDR2 YFSETQ. The chain has TRBV5-1 and TRBJ2-7, with TRBD2 identical over 14 bases. This receptor was taken from a human donor in good health. The sample was non-Treg CD4+ T cells sorted from blood. The DNA for the CDR3 is TGCGCCAGCACGCATGACGGGACTAGCGGGAGCAGCGAGCAGTACTTC. Its protein product is CASTHDGTSGSSEQYF.